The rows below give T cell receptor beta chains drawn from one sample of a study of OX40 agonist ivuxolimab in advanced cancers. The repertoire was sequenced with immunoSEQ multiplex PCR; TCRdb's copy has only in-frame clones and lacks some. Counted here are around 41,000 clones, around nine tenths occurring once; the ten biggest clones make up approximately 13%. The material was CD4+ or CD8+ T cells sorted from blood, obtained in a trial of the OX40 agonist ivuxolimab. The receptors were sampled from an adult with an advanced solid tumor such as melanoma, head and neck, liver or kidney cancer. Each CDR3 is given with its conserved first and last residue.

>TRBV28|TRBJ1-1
CASSSNTEAFF
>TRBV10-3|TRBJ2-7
CASSRDANYEQYF
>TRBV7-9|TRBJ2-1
CASQPGGSYNEQFF
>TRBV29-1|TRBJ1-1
CSVVNTEAFF
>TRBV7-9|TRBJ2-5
CASSLGFDRETQYF
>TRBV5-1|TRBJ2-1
CASSAGTGDLNEQFF
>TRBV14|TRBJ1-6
CASSQDYSNSPLHF
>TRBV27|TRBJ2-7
CATRQCSYEQYF
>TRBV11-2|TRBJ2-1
CASSLDSGERPYNEQFF
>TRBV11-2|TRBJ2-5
CATSGRRQETQYF
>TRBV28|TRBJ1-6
CASSSRGRLPLHF
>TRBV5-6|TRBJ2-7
CASSRGLEYEQYF
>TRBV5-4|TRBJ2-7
CASSLAGGPYEQYF
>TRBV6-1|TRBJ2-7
CASSEASGSSYEQYF
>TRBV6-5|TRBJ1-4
CASSGWDEKLFF
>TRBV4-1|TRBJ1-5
CASSQGQHNQPQHF
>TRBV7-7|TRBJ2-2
CASSLAGLNTGELFF
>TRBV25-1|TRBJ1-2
CASSGPTDGYTF
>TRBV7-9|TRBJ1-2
CASSSNYGYTF
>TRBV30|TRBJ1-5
CAWSIGQGEAQPQHF
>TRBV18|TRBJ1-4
CASSPMGEKLFF
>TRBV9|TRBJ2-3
CASSGRTSAFTDTQYF
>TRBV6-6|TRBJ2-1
CASSSQTYNEQFF
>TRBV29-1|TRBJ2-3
CSVGVSTDTQYF
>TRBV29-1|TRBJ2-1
CSVDGSGYNEQFF
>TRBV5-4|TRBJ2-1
CASLPKGGSGSYNEQFF
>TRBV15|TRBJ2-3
CATSRPRDRGRPDTQYF
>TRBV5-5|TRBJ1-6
CASSLEGESLHF
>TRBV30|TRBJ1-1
CAWSPTGYTEAFF
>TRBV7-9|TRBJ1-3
CASSLVGRAMGNTIYF
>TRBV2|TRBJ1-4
CASSAQTARANEKLFF
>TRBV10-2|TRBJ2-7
CASRSGTNYEQYF
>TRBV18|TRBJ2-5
CASSPQGIGETQYF
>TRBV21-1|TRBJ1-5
CASSGTKRYYNQPQHF
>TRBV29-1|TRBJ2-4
CSVCYPGQGILGKNIQYF
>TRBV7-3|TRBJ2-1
CASSLEGAVLYNEQFF
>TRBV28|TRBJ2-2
CASSLHRNTGELFF
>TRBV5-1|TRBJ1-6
CASSLEGTDNSPLHF
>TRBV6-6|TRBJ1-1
CASRADRVNTEAFF
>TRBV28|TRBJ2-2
CAGRKQGANTGELFF
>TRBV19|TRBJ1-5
CASLSSGSSNQPQHF
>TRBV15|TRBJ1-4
CATSRDPSGGEKLFF
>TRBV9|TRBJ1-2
CASSVDGTGEGYTF
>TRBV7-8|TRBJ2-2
CASSLLGGTNTGELFF
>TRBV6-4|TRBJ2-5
CASSGPTSGRGETQYF
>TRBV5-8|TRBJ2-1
CASSFEIPSYNEQFF
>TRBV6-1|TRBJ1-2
CASSEAMGRSYGYTF
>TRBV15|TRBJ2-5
CATSRDRPGIQTQYF
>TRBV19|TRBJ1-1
CASSVDRVPAFF
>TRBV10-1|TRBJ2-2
CASSGQTSGATGELFF
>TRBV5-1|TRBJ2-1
CASSLFSSYNEQFF
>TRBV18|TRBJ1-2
CASSLQEQYGYTF
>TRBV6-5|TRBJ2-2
CASSYSGPSELFF
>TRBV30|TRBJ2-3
CAWSLGQHTDTQYF
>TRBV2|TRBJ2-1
CASSAGGSIPEQFF